The clone carrying this T cell receptor (beta chain) was counted between two and nine times. Antigen: not known. This sample was taken from a study of sequential checkpoint blockade in melanoma. Turning to the study itself: Both treatment sequences were followed by maintenance nivolumab. TCRβ was sequenced from DNA of approximately 91 pretreatment tumors.

With 1 base removed from V and 4 bases from J, the gap between germline ends came to 13 bases. The CDR3 length is 15 residues. The germline V gene encodes CDR1 SGHNT and CDR2 YENEEA. Noted treatment: randomized to nivolumab then ipilimumab (arm A) or the reverse (arm B). Produced via immunoSEQ multiplex PCR; TCRdb's table is partial and in-frame only. Of about 9,500 clones in the sample, 23% were seen once. Study-level points and caveats: Rising tumor T-cell fraction and clonality meant about 30 times likelier benefit.

J is TRBJ1-2 and V is TRBV11-3, with a tentative D call TRBD1 (5 bases). This specimen was tumor tissue (inferred from file names), taken from a patient given nivolumab and ipilimumab in sequence. The clonotype comes from a human donor with melanoma. DNA for the CDR3: TGTGCCAGCAGCTTAGGGGGGACGACCTCCTATGGCTACACCTTC. Its translation: CASSLGGTTSYGYTF.